This T cell receptor (beta chain) was sequenced for a study of radiation and T cells in renal cell carcinoma. Study-level findings and limits: From baseline, blood top tumor clonotypes peaked at 2 weeks post-radiation. Pretreatment tumor biopsies were lacking, so baseline clonotypes are unknown.

CDR1 is SGHDT and CDR2 is YYEEEE in the germline V gene. V was pared by 0 bases and J by 2 bases, with 9 bases between. The CDR3 is made up of 14 amino acids. Sample time point: baseline pretreatment blood. The treatment: 15 Gy SBRT to primary tumor, nephrectomy 4 weeks later. A word on this clone: Its specificity is not known.

Sequencing was performed with immunoSEQ multiplex PCR; in TCRdb, only in-frame clones are kept and a portion is missing. The sample shows around 140,000 clones, around 90% of them seen only once. The source was blood, collected from a patient whose treatment included radiotherapy and nephrectomy. This chain uses TRBV5-6 with TRBJ2-7; D possibly matches TRBD1 or TRBD2 (5 bases each). This receptor was obtained from a woman in her seventies with renal cell carcinoma. Written as DNA, the CDR3 is TGTGCCAGCAGCTTGGTGGGGGTCCCCTACGAGCAGTACTTC. Translating gives CASSLVGVPYEQYF.